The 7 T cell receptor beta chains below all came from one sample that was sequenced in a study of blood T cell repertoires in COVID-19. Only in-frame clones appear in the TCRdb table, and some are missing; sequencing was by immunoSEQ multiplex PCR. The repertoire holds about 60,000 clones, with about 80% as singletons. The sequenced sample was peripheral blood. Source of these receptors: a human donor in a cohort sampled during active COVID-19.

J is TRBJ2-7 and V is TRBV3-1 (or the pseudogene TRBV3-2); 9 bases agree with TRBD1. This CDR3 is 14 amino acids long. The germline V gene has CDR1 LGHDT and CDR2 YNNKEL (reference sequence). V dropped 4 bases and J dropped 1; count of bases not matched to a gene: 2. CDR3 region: CASSRGQGSYEQYF. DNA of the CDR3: TGTGCCAGCAGCCGCGGACAGGGGTCCTACGAGCAGTACTTC.

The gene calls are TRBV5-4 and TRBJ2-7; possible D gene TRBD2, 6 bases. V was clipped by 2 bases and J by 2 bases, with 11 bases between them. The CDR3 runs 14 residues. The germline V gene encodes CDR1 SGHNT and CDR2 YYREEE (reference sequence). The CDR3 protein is CASSFNSGPYEQYF. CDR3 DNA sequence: TGTGCCAGCAGCTTTAACAGCGGGCCCTACGAGCAGTACTTC.

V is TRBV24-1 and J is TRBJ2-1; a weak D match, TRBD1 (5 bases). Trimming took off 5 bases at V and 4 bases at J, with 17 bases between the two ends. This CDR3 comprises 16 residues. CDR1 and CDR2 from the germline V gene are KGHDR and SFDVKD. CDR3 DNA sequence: TGTGCCACCAGTGGGAATAGGGCAGGGATATACAATGAGCAGTTCTTC. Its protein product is CATSGNRAGIYNEQFF.

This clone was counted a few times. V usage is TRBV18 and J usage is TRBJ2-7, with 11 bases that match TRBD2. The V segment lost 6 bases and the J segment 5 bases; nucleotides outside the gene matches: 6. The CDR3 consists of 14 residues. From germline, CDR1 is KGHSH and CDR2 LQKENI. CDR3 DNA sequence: TGTGCCAGCTCCTCCGGGACTAGCGGCAACGAGCAGTACTTC. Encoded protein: CASSSGTSGNEQYF.

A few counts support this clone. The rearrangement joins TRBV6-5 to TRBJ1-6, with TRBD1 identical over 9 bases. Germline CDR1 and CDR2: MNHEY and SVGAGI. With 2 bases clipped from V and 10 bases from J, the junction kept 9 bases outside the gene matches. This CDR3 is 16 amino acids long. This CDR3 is CASSYEGQGLESPLHF. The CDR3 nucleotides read TGTGCCAGCAGTTACGAGGGACAGGGTTTGGAATCACCCCTCCACTTT.

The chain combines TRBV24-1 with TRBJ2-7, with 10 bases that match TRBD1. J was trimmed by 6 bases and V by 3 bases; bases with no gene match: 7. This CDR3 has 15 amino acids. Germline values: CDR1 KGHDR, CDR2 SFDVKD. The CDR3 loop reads CATSDTRDRGGEQYF. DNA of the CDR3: TGTGCCACCAGTGATACCCGGGACAGGGGAGGCGAGCAGTACTTC.

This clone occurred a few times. DNA for the CDR3: TGTGCCAGCAGCTTAGTTGGGACAGGGGGCTTAAGGGATGAGCAGTTCTTC. Its translation is CASSLVGTGGLRDEQFF. V gene TRBV7-9 combines with J gene TRBJ2-1, with 12 bases that match TRBD1. Germline CDR1 SEHNR, CDR2 FQNEAQ (reference sequence). The V and J ends lost 1 base and 8 bases, in that order; junction bases with no gene match: 9. This CDR3 contains 17 residues.